Sequencing of this T cell receptor beta chain was carried out in a study of cytomegalovirus exposure and HLA in healthy donors. Broader study findings: The study listed some 160 cytomegalovirus-associated TCR beta chains. Later analysis associated a missense DCLRE1C variant with TCR beta V- and J-gene trimming. What TCR beta sequences reportedly achieved was accurate prediction of HLA-A and HLA-B alleles in most subjects.

This CDR3 region has 14 residues. J lost 2 bases, V lost 9 bases, and 5 bases had no gene match. The germline V gene encodes CDR1 LNHDA and CDR2 SQIVND (reference sequence). The PCR made use of 60 Vbeta and 13 Jbeta primers. Generated by immunoSEQ multiplex PCR, the TCRdb table keeps only in-frame clones and is missing some. The sample includes under 200,000 clones, over 75% of them seen just once. As regards this clone: Its antigen remains unknown. The same CDR3 arises from other DNA sequences in this sample as well.

Specimen: PBMCs. This chain joins TRBV19 and TRBJ1-3; the match to TRBD1 covers 9 bases. The source of this sequence is a woman in her forties or fifties in good health and CMV-seropositive. CDR3 nucleotides: TGTGCCAGCTCTGGGACAGGGACTGGAAACACCATATATTTT. Encoded protein: CASSGTGTGNTIYF.